This TCR beta chain was captured by sequencing in a study of blood T cell repertoires in COVID-19. Study-level information: Collection of acute and convalescent COVID-19 samples took place in the United States, Italy and Spain. T cells, B-cell-depleted T cells, or PBMCs supplied cDNA or gDNA.

Original processing methods: Scientists estimated how many nucleated cells there were by amplifying reference gene primers. Some clones are missing from TCRdb's copy, which holds only in-frame ones; the method was immunoSEQ multiplex PCR. Clone size and the V and J calls come from that table; the DNA yielded D and trimming. Altogether about 140,000 clones are present, about 88% being singletons, with the ten largest covering 2.5%. Enrolled during active infection, Seattle patients were then followed longitudinally. Material for sequencing was peripheral blood. This TCR was recovered from a human donor with COVID-19, enrolled during active disease. The donor label of this sample is uncertain.

The CDR3 protein is CAWSAQVNTEAFF. DNA of the CDR3: TGTGCCTGGAGTGCGCAGGTTAACACTGAAGCTTTCTTT. The chain joins TRBV30 to TRBJ1-1; D gene ambiguous. Germline V CDR1 and CDR2: GTSNPN, SVGIG (reference sequence). CDR3 length: 13 residues. The V end lost 1 base, the J end lost 2 bases, and 8 bases lay between the germline ends.